What follows are 23 T cell receptor beta chains derived from one specimen sequenced in a study of blood T cell repertoires in COVID-19. The table came from immunoSEQ multiplex PCR; TCRdb's copy has only in-frame clones and leaves some out. The sample gives about 100,000 clones, around 92% of which show up once; about 5.3% is in the top ten. The specimen was peripheral blood. The receptors stem from a man aged 40-49 years with active or convalescent COVID-19.

The rearrangement uses TRBV6-2 or TRBV6-3 and TRBJ2-3; 10 positions agree with TRBD2. CDR3 length: 15 residues. The V segment lost 4 bases and the J segment 3 bases; nucleotides outside the gene matches: 4. Germline V gene sequence: CDR1 MNHEY, CDR2 SVGEGT. Here the CDR3 DNA reads TGTGCCAGCAGTTTTACACTAGCGGGGACAGATACGCAGTATTTT. It codes for CASSFTLAGTDTQYF.

This rearrangement joins TRBV30 to TRBJ1-4; D ambiguous. The V gene lost 2 bases and the J gene lost 10 bases, with 8 bases spanning the gap. Germline CDR1 GTSNPN, CDR2 SVGIG (reference sequence). The CDR3 is 11 residues long. CDR3: CAWSLLGKLFF. The DNA for the CDR3 is TGTGCCTGGAGTCTTCTCGGAAAACTGTTTTTT.

This sequence joins TRBV2 and TRBJ2-1, with TRBD1 identical over 8 bases. Trimming cost V 2 bases and J 8 bases; bases outside gene matches: 8. This CDR3 has 15 residues. Per germline, CDR1 SNHLY and CDR2 FYNNEI. This CDR3 reads CASSENTGGSDEQFF. CDR3 DNA sequence: TGTGCCAGCAGTGAAAATACAGGGGGATCGGATGAGCAGTTCTTC.

V is TRBV7-2 and J is TRBJ2-3; 7 bases match TRBD2. The trim removed 5 bases at V and 0 bases at J, leaving 8 bases unmatched. CDR3 length: 16 residues. The germline V gene encodes CDR1 SGHTA and CDR2 FQGNSA. DNA for the CDR3: TGTGCCAGCAGCGCCCGACTAGCAAGTAGCACAGATACGCAGTATTTT. Translated, it gives CASSARLASSTDTQYF.

The rearrangement joins TRBV10-3 to TRBJ1-3; D is ambiguous. CDR1 is ENHRY and CDR2 is SYGVKD in the germline V gene. The length of the CDR3 is 17 residues. V dropped 3 bases and J dropped 1 base, with 16 bases sitting between them. CDR3 in amino acids: CAISDTLAVGSGNTIYF. Written as DNA, the CDR3 is TGTGCCATCAGTGACACCCTGGCGGTTGGATCTGGAAACACCATATATTTT.

CDR3 region: CASSAAGTGIGDTQYF. Here the CDR3 DNA reads TGTGCCAGCAGCGCCGCCGGGACAGGGATAGGAGATACGCAGTATTTT. V usage is TRBV7-2 and J usage is TRBJ2-3; 9 bases line up with TRBD1. Germline V gives CDR1 SGHTA, CDR2 FQGNSA. V shed 5 bases, J shed 5 bases, and the junction held 11 bases outside the gene matches. This CDR3 is built from 16 residues.

The chain carries TRBV7-2 and TRBJ1-4; D gene ambiguous. Trimming left V 5 bases short and J 4 bases short, with 11 bases between. Germline values: CDR1 SGHTA, CDR2 FQGNSA. This CDR3 has 14 residues. CDR3 in DNA: TGTGCCAGCAGCCCTGCGGGGAATAATGAAAAACTGTTTTTT. It translates to CASSPAGNNEKLFF.

V and J are TRBV9 and TRBJ2-3; the D gene is possibly TRBD2 (6 bases). The CDR3 has 14 residues. Germline V lookup: CDR1 SGDLS, CDR2 YYNGEE. The V end was cut by 0 bases, the J end by 5 bases, with 10 bases between. As DNA, the CDR3 is TGTGCCAGCAGCGTAGTCCTTAGCGGAGATACGCAGTATTTT. Encoded protein: CASSVVLSGDTQYF.

CDR3 amino acids: CASHPVRTTLSGANVLTF. The CDR3 DNA reads TGTGCCAGCCACCCGGTCCGGACAACCCTTTCTGGGGCCAACGTCCTGACTTTC. The rearrangement joins TRBV5-4 to TRBJ2-6, with TRBD1 as a possible D gene (5 bases). The CDR3 runs 18 residues. Deletions cut 7 bases from V and 1 base from J, with 21 bases between. The germline V gene encodes CDR1 SGHNT and CDR2 YYREEE (reference sequence).

This clone has just a few counts. The chain employs TRBV7-9 and TRBJ2-7; D perhaps matches TRBD1 (6 bases). The ends were cut back, 4 bases at V and 1 base at J, with 11 bases in the middle. Germline-derived CDR1 and CDR2 are SEHNR and FQNEAQ (reference sequence). The CDR3 is 14 residues long. CDR3 nucleotides: TGTGCCAGCAGCTCCAAAACAGGGTCCTACGAGCAGTACTTC. Translating it yields CASSSKTGSYEQYF.

This clone was found once. DNA for the CDR3: TGTGCCAGCAGCCAAGAACAGGGCCAGCCCCAGCATTTT. As protein: CASSQEQGQPQHF. J is TRBJ1-5 and V is TRBV3-1 (or the pseudogene TRBV3-2); a weak D match, TRBD1 (6 bases). CDR1 and CDR2 (germline): LGHDT, YNNKEL (reference sequence). The CDR3 has 13 amino acids. Trimming stripped 0 bases from V and 7 bases from J, with 7 bases between.

This chain links TRBV3-1 (or the pseudogene TRBV3-2) with TRBJ2-3; D gene unclear. This CDR3 comprises 13 residues. Trimming took 3 bases from V and 6 from J, leaving 10 bases between them. Germline values: CDR1 LGHDT, CDR2 YNNKEL (reference sequence). CDR3 residues: CASSQLRRDTQYF. For the CDR3, the DNA is TGTGCCAGCAGCCAGTTAAGGCGGGATACGCAGTATTTT.

The chain recombines TRBV9 with TRBJ2-1; possibly TRBD2 for D (5 bases). V lost 0 bases and J lost 4, with 11 bases in between. The CDR3 covers 15 residues. Germline V gives CDR1 SGDLS, CDR2 YYNGEE. CDR3 nucleotides: TGTGCCAGCAGCGTAGAACTAGGAGTATACAATGAGCAGTTCTTC. Protein: CASSVELGVYNEQFF. Filled out from reference TRBV9 and TRBJ2-1, the complete variable domain reads DSGVTQTPKHLITATGQRVTLRCSPRSGDLSVYWYQQSLDQGLQFLIQYYNGEERAKGNILERFSAQQFPDLHSELNLSSLELGDSALYFCASSVELGVYNEQFFGPGTRLTVL.

The rearrangement uses TRBV4-1 and TRBJ2-3; 8 bases agree with TRBD2. This CDR3 spans 16 amino acids. After removal of 1 base from V and 0 bases from J, the junction contained 3 bases not matched to a gene. The germline V gene has CDR1 MGHRA and CDR2 YSYEKL. The DNA of the CDR3 is TGCGCCAGCAGCCAAGGCCCTAGCGGGAGCACAGATACGCAGTATTTT. This codes for CASSQGPSGSTDTQYF.

V and J are TRBV28 and TRBJ1-2, with TRBD1 matching over 10 bases. Losses at the gene ends were 5 bases for V and 4 bases for J; bases not matched to a gene: 7. The germline V gene has CDR1 MDHEN and CDR2 SYDVKM. CDR3 length equals 15 residues. Here the CDR3 reads CASSPPTGGLYGYTF. The CDR3, as DNA: TGTGCCAGCAGTCCTCCGACAGGGGGCCTCTATGGCTACACCTTC.

The rearrangement joins TRBV5-1 to TRBJ1-2; D gene uncertain. V was shortened by 3 bases and J by 3 bases, with 6 bases between the two germline ends. CDR3 size: 12 residues. Germline V gene lookup returns CDR1 SGHRS and CDR2 YFSETQ. In DNA, the CDR3 is TGCGCCAGCAGCTCCCGGGACTATGGCTACACCTTC. Translated: CASSSRDYGYTF.

The chain employs TRBV10-1 and TRBJ2-2; 11 bases are shared with TRBD2. Germline trimming cut 2 bases from V and 5 bases from J; bases unmatched to any gene: 4. The CDR3 extends over 16 amino acids. Germline loops: CDR1 WNHNN, CDR2 SYGVQD (reference sequence). The CDR3 is CASSEQTSGATGELFF. In DNA form, the CDR3 reads TGCGCCAGCAGTGAGCAGACTAGCGGGGCTACCGGGGAGCTGTTTTTT.

This rearrangement joins TRBV6-2 or TRBV6-3 to TRBJ2-7; 9 bases are shared with TRBD2. The CDR3 sequence is 15 residues long. After removal of 0 bases from V and 4 bases from J, the junction contained 4 bases not matched to a gene. Germline V gene data show CDR1 as MNHEY and CDR2 as SVGEGT. CDR3 region: CASSYSGLAGYEQYF. The DNA for the CDR3 is TGTGCCAGCAGTTACTCCGGCCTAGCGGGATACGAGCAGTACTTC.

The rearrangement uses TRBV7-7 and TRBJ2-3; 7 bases map to TRBD2. Germline CDR1 SSHAT, CDR2 FNYEAQ (reference sequence). V dropped 5 bases and J dropped 2; count of bases not matched to a gene: 7. The CDR3 has 15 residues. The CDR3 here is CASSPVGTNTDTQYF. CDR3 DNA: TGTGCCAGCAGCCCCGTGGGGACTAACACAGATACGCAGTATTTT.

This chain joins TRBV5-1 and TRBJ2-5; tentative D call: TRBD1 (6 bases). This CDR3 spans 13 amino acids. The V and J ends lost 3 bases and 3 bases respectively, with 9 bases between them. Germline CDR1 SGHRS, CDR2 YFSETQ. For the CDR3, the DNA is TGCGCCAGCAGCTCCAGGGGAAAAGAGACCCAGTACTTC. It yields the protein CASSSRGKETQYF.

This clone was seen only once. The chain couples TRBV5-4 to TRBJ2-7; D possibly corresponds to TRBD2 (6 bases). Between the trimmed V and J ends, which lost 2 bases and 1 base, there was a span of 13 bases. The CDR3 is 15 amino acids. Per the germline V gene, CDR1 is SGHNT and CDR2 is YYREEE (reference sequence). As DNA, the CDR3 is TGTGCCAGCAGCTTTCGGGGAGGCTATTCCTACGAGCAGTACTTC. Translating it yields CASSFRGGYSYEQYF.

The chain is built from TRBV4-1 and TRBJ2-7; D ambiguous. The CDR3 totals 15 residues. The germline CDR1 and CDR2 sequences are MGHRA and YSYEKL. The V gene lost 2 bases and the J gene lost 0 bases, with 11 bases spanning the gap. The CDR3 reads CASSQREDYSYEQYF. CDR3 in DNA: TGCGCCAGCAGCCAACGAGAGGATTACTCCTACGAGCAGTACTTC.

The chain uses TRBV6-6 and TRBJ1-2; 9 nucleotides agree with TRBD1. Trimming cost V 11 bases and J 5 bases; bases outside gene matches: 18. CDR1 MNHNY and CDR2 SVGAGI come from the germline V gene (reference sequence). The CDR3 has 16 amino acids. The CDR3 loop is CALSRTGGGGLYGYTF. CDR3 DNA: TGTGCCCTCAGTCGTACAGGGGGCGGGGGTTTGTATGGCTACACCTTC.